What follows are 9 T cell receptor beta chains derived from one specimen sequenced in a study of blood T cell repertoires in COVID-19 (dated by TCRdb to 2020 to 2021). The library was made by the immunoSEQ multiplex PCR assay. TCRdb took over this immuneACCESS table, retaining in-frame rearrangements with V and J assigned. Such tables are incomplete; in checked studies, under half of the missing clones stem from an unresolved V gene, and the remainder is unexplained. In all, the sample holds around 100,000 clones, and 70% to 90% of those were seen once. The ten largest clones add up to 8.5% to 10% of the sample. The sequenced sample was peripheral blood. These receptors originate from a man aged 35-49 years with active or convalescent COVID-19.

CDR3 sequence (DNA): TGTGCCAGCAGCTACAGGGGGCCAGGAAACACCATATATTTT. It yields the protein CASSYRGPGNTIYF. The chain links TRBV7-9 to TRBJ1-3, with TRBD1 identical over 9 bases. The CDR3 is 14 amino acids. Germline V gene data show CDR1 as SEHNR and CDR2 as FQNEAQ (reference sequence). After removal of 4 bases from V and 4 bases from J, the junction contained 2 bases not matched to a gene.

V is TRBV28 and J is TRBJ2-2; D is perhaps TRBD2 (5 bases). CDR1 is MDHEN, CDR2 SYDVKM, per germline. The CDR3 covers 14 residues. V lost 9 bases and J lost 1, with 12 bases in between. This chain's CDR3 is CASLGGGNTGELFF. The CDR3 DNA reads TGTGCCAGTCTGGGCGGAGGGAACACCGGGGAGCTGTTTTTT.

The chain employs TRBV7-2 and TRBJ2-1; TRBD1 is a possible D gene (6 bases). Trimming shortened V by 4 bases and J by 1 base, and 17 bases separated the two germline ends. Germline CDR1 reads SGHTA; CDR2 reads FQGNSA. The CDR3 loop spans 17 amino acids. Here the CDR3 DNA reads TGTGCCAGCAGCTCCCTACAGGGAGATCGATCCTACAATGAGCAGTTCTTC. It codes for CASSSLQGDRSYNEQFF.

This clone has a handful of counts. This chain joins TRBV7-2 and TRBJ2-3, with 9 bases fitting TRBD2. CDR3 length: 15 residues. V gave up 1 base and J gave up 6 bases; unmatched junction bases: 5. CDR1 and CDR2 from the germline V gene are SGHTA and FQGNSA. The CDR3 DNA is TGTGCCAGCAGCTTAGTGGGACTAGCTGTTGATACGCAGTATTTT. This gives the protein CASSLVGLAVDTQYF. Full variable domain (outside the CDR3, taken from reference TRBV7-2 and TRBJ2-3): GAGVSQSPSNKVTEKGKDVELRCDPISGHTALYWYRQSLGQGLEFLIYFQGNSAPDKSGLPSDRFSAERTGGSVSTLTIQRTQQEDSAVYLCASSLVGLAVDTQYFGPGTRLTVL.

V and J are TRBV2 and TRBJ2-2, with 9 bases identical to TRBD2. CDR1 and CDR2 from the germline V gene are SNHLY and FYNNEI. With V trimmed by 8 bases and J by 4 bases, 11 bases remained unmatched. The length of the CDR3 is 16 residues. The chain's CDR3 is CASCGLSGGFTGELFF. The CDR3 DNA is TGTGCCAGCTGTGGACTTAGCGGGGGATTCACCGGGGAGCTGTTTTTT.

As for this clone: A read error may produce the germline difference seen at one junction end. The V and J genes are TRBV15 and TRBJ1-6; D not resolved. The CDR3 contains 13 residues. The germline CDR1 and CDR2 sequences are LNHNV and YYDKDF (reference sequence). CDR3 sequence reads: CATSRDNQSPLHF. Written as DNA, the CDR3 is TGTGCCACCAGCAGAGATAACCAGTCACCTCTCCACTTT.

A remark on this clone: A clone one base away is much larger, so this may be a read error. The V gene is TRBV7-9, the J gene TRBJ1-1; D perhaps matches TRBD1 (5 bases). Germline V gene sequence: CDR1 SEHNR, CDR2 FQNEAQ (reference sequence). This CDR3 is 13 amino acids long. Trimming stripped 4 bases from V and 0 bases from J, with 6 bases between. The CDR3 DNA reads as TGTGCCAGCAGCTCGACAGTGAACACTGAAGCTTTCTTT. Its protein is CASSSTVNTEAFF.

This sequence joins TRBV30 and TRBJ2-7, with D perhaps TRBD2 (5 bases). CDR1 and CDR2 from the germline V gene are GTSNPN and SVGIG (reference sequence). V was clipped by 6 bases and J by 2 bases, with 8 bases between them. The CDR3 extends over 11 amino acids. The CDR3 is CACTGTYEQYF. As DNA, the CDR3 is TGTGCCTGCACCGGGACCTACGAGCAGTACTTC.

This sequence joins TRBV5-6 and TRBJ1-1, with no clear D. Trimming removed 1 base at V and 5 bases at J, with 15 bases between. This CDR3 has 15 residues. Per germline, CDR1 SGHDT and CDR2 YYEEEE. In DNA form, the CDR3 reads TGTGCCAGCAGCTTGTTAATGGGAGCTCGGACTGAAGCTTTCTTT. Its translation: CASSLLMGARTEAFF.